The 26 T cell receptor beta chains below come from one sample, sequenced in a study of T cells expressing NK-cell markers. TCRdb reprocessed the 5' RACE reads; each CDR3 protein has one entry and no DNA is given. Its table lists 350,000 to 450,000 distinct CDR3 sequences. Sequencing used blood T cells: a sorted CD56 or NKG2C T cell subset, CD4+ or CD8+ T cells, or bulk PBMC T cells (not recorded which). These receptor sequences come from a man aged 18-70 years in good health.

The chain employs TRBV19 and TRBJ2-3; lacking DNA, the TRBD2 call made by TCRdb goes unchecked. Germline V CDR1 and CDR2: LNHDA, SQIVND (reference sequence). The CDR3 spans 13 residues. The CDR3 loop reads CASKTSLTDTQYF. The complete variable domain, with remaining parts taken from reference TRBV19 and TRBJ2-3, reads DGGITQSPKYLFRKEGQNVTLSCEQNLNHDAMYWYRQDPGQGLRLIYYSQIVNDFQKGDIAEGYSVSREKKESFPLTVTSAQKNPTAFYLCASKTSLTDTQYFGPGTRLTVL.

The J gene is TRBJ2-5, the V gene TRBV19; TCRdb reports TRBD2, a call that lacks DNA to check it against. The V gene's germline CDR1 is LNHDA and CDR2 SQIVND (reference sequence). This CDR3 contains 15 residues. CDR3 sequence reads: CASSSGASGQETQYF.

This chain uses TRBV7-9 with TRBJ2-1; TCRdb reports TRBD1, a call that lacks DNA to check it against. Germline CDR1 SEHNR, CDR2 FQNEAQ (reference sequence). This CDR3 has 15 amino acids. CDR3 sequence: CASSTRTGAYNEQFF.

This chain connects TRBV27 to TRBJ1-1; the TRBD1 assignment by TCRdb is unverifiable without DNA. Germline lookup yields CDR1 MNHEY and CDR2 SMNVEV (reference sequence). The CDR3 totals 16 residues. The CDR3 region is CASSRTNRGRVTEAFF.

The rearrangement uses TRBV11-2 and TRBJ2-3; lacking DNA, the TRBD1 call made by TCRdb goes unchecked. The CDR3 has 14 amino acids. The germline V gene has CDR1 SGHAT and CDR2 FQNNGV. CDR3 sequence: CASSSTGGPDTQYF.

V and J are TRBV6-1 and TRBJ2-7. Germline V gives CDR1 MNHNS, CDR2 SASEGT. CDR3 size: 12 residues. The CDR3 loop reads CASREGLYEQYF.

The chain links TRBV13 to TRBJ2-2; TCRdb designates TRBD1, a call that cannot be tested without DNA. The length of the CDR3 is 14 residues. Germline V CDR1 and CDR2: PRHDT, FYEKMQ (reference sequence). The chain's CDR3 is CASSAPRSAGELFF.

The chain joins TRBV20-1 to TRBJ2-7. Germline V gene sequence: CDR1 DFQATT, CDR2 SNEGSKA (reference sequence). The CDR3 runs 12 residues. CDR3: CSAGQGSYEQYF.

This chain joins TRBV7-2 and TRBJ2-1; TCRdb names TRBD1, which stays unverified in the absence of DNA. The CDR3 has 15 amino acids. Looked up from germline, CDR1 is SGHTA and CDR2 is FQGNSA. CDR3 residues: CASSWGLGQFNEQFF.

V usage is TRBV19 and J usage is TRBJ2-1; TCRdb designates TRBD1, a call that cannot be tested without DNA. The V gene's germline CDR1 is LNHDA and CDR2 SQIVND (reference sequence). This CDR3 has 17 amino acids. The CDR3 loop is CASSVGTGGRSYNEQFF.

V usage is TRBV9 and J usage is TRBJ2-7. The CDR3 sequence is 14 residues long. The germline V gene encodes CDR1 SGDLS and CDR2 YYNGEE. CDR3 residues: CASSAHNDFDEQYF.

The CDR3 loop is CSARDRTKGDTQYF. V usage is TRBV20-1 and J usage is TRBJ2-3. In germline, CDR1 is DFQATT, CDR2 SNEGSKA (reference sequence). The CDR3 has 14 amino acids.

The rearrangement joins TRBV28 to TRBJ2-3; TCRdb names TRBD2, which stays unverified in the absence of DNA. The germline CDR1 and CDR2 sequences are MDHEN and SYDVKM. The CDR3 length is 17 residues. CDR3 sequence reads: CASSFRGSGGRLDTQYF.

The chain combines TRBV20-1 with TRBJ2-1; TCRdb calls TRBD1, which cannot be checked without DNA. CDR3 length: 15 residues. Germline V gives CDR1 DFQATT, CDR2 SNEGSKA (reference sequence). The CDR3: CSVARPDRGLNEQFF.

The CDR3 protein is CSASTDRGEAFF. The chain couples TRBV20-1 to TRBJ1-1; TCRdb gives TRBD1 as the D gene, but with no DNA this cannot be confirmed. Germline V gives CDR1 DFQATT, CDR2 SNEGSKA (reference sequence). CDR3 length: 12 residues.

The CDR3 is CASSLEPGTGDTQYF. This chain connects TRBV5-1 to TRBJ2-3. CDR1 is SGHRS, CDR2 YFSETQ, per germline. The length of the CDR3 is 15 residues.

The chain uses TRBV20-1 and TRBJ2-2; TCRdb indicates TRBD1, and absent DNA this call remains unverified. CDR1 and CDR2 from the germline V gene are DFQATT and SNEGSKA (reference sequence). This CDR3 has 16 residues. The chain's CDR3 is CSAKRRGTGGTGELFF.

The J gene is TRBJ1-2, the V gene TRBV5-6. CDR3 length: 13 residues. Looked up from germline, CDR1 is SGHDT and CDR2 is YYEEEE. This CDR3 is CASSLTWRYGYTF.

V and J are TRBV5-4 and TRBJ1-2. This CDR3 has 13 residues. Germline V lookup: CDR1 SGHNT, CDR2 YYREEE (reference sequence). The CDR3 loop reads CASSSDWDYGYTF.

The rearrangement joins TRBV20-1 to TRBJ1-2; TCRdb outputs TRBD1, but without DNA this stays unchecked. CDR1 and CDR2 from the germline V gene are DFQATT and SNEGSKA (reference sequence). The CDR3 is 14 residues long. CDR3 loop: CSAQNGGRVYGYTF.

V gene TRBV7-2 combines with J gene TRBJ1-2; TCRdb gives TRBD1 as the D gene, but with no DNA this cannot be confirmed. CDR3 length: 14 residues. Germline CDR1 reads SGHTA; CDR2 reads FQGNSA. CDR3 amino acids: CASSSIQGISGYTF. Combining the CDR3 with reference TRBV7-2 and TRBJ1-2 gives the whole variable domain GAGVSQSPSNKVTEKGKDVELRCDPISGHTALYWYRQSLGQGLEFLIYFQGNSAPDKSGLPSDRFSAERTGGSVSTLTIQRTQQEDSAVYLCASSSIQGISGYTFGSGTRLTVV.

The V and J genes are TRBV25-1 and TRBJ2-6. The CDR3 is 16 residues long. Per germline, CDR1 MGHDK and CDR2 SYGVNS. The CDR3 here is CASSVQRGGGANVLTF.

CDR3 residues: CASSPGLAPADTQYF. The chain has TRBV4-2 and TRBJ2-3; no DNA is available, so the TRBD2 call from TCRdb remains unchecked. This CDR3 is 15 amino acids long. CDR1 LGHNA and CDR2 YNFKEQ come from the germline V gene.

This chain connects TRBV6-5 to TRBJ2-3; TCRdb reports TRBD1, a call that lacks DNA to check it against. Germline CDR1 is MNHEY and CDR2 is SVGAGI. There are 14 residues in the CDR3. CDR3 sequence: CASSYSTSTGSEYF.

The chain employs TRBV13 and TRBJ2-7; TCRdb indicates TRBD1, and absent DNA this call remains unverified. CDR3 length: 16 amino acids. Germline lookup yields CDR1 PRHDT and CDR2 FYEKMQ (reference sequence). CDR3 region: CASSGTWDGKNYEQYF.

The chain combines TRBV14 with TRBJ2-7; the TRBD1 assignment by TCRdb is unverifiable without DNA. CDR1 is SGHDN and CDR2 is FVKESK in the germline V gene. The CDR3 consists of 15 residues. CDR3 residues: CASSLQTVRSYEQYF.